One sample yielded the 8 T cell receptor beta chains listed below, sequenced in a study of low-dose radiotherapy and immunotherapy resistance in tumors. As to time point: before trial treatment. TRAV- and TRBV-specific primers were used for first-strand cDNA, which covered alpha and beta chains. PCR amplification of the TCRs was performed with Phusion for 20 to 25 PCR cycles, and it relied on a constant-region primer together with a V-primer adapter. TCRdb re-derived calls from the reads in MiXCR, one entry per CDR3 protein. The data show fewer than 95,000 distinct CDR3 sequences, more than 7.5% seen once. The sample in question was PBMCs, obtained before treatment. The source of these receptors is a male donor with prostate cancer.

The chain couples TRBV6-5 to TRBJ2-5; 7 bases are shared with TRBD2. The J segment lost 3 bases and the V segment lost 0 bases, leaving 10 bases of the junction unmatched. This CDR3 is 17 amino acids long. Per germline, CDR1 MNHEY and CDR2 SVGAGI. CDR3 sequence (DNA): TGTGCCAGCAGTTACTCGATCTTCGCTAGCGGAAAAGAGACCCAGTACTTC. The encoded protein is CASSYSIFASGKETQYF.

This clonotype was recorded many times. The chain uses TRBV7-9 and TRBJ2-7, with D possibly matching TRBD1 (7 bases). This CDR3 contains 13 residues. Trimming removed 5 bases from V and 10 bases from J, with 18 bases in between. CDR1 and CDR2 from the germline V gene are SEHNR and FQNEAQ (reference sequence). This CDR3 reads CASSKAEGATQYF. The CDR3 DNA follows: TGTGCCAGCAGCAAAGCGGAGGGGGCTACACAGTACTTC.

This clonotype showed up many times. The J gene is TRBJ1-6, the V gene TRBV12-3 or TRBV12-4; D may be TRBD1 (6 bases). V lost 1 base, J lost 6 bases, and 10 bases lay in between. This CDR3 region has 15 residues. In DNA form, the CDR3 reads TGTGCCAGCAGTTTAGACGGGGGGCCTAATTCACCCCTCCACTTT. As protein: CASSLDGGPNSPLHF.

This clonotype showed up many times. The chain couples TRBV18 to TRBJ2-7, with TRBD2 identical over 7 bases. Germline CDR1 and CDR2: KGHSH and LQKENI. CDR3 size: 13 residues. With V trimmed by 5 bases and J by 5 bases, 6 bases remained unmatched. CDR3 nucleotides: TGTGCCAGCTCAATAGCGGGCCGGAACGAGCAGTACTTC. As protein: CASSIAGRNEQYF.

This clonotype was detected only a few times. V usage is TRBV19 and J usage is TRBJ1-6; 8 nucleotides align to TRBD1. The junction had 9 bases not matched to a gene; V was cut back by 7 bases and J by 10 bases. This CDR3 comprises 14 residues. Germline V gives CDR1 LNHDA, CDR2 SQIVND (reference sequence). The CDR3 sequence: CASNRQGSGSPLHF. Written as DNA, the CDR3 is TGTGCCAGTAACCGACAGGGGAGCGGATCACCCCTCCACTTT.

This clonotype was seen repeatedly, ten times or more. The gene calls are TRBV28 and TRBJ2-3; the D is unclear. The CDR3 consists of 13 residues. Between the trimmed V and J ends, which lost 0 bases and 2 bases, there was a span of 3 bases. CDR1 and CDR2 from the germline V gene are MDHEN and SYDVKM. As DNA, the CDR3 is TGTGCCAGCAGTTTATGGTCCACAGATACGCAGTATTTT. Amino acid sequence: CASSLWSTDTQYF.

This clonotype was observed many times. The chain links TRBV18 to TRBJ2-1; D not certain. Germline CDR1 and CDR2: KGHSH and LQKENI. There are 13 residues in the CDR3. V was pared by 1 base and J by 2 bases, with 3 bases between. CDR3 region: CASSPRTYNEQFF. Here the CDR3 DNA reads TGTGCCAGCTCACCACGGACCTACAATGAGCAGTTCTTC.

In this sample, this clonotype turned up many times. The V gene is TRBV20-1, the J gene TRBJ2-4, with TRBD2 matching over 13 bases. The junction had 9 bases not matched to a gene; V was cut back by 2 bases and J by 5 bases. Germline V gene data show CDR1 as DFQATT and CDR2 as SNEGSKA (reference sequence). The CDR3 is 17 residues long. CDR3 region: CSARPTSGRALENIQYF. CDR3 DNA sequence: TGCAGTGCTAGACCTACTAGCGGGAGGGCCTTGGAAAACATTCAGTACTTC.